This T cell receptor (beta chain) was obtained from a study of shared clonotypes between healthy human individuals. Details on this clone: At the DNA level, this CDR3 is encoded by other sequences in the same sample as well.

TCRdb's copy holds only in-frame clones and misses some; the assay was immunoSEQ multiplex PCR. The sample has roughly 2.5 million clones, around nine tenths seen once. Germline CDR1 SGHRS, CDR2 YFSETQ. CDR3 length: 15 residues. Trimming removed 0 bases from V and 7 bases from J, with 11 bases in between. The J gene is TRBJ1-6, the V gene TRBV5-1; TRBD1 might be the D (6 bases). Sequencing was done on a sample of naive CD4+ T cells sorted from blood. This sample's subset: CD45RA+ positively selected. This sequence originates from a young man in good health. The CDR3 region is CASSLALQGNSPLHF. CDR3 coding DNA: TGCGCCAGCAGCTTGGCTTTACAGGGAAATTCACCCCTCCACTTT.